Below, one T cell receptor beta chain is given with its context. It has no known antigen specificity. Base qualities are missing; no much larger clone stands one base away. To prepare the library, the immunoSEQ multiplex PCR assay was applied. The multiplex PCR relied on a mix of 60 forward primers for TCR Vbeta segments and 13 reverse primers for TCR Jbeta segments. Amplification of the CDR3 region of rearranged TCR beta genes was performed with a multiplex PCR assay on genomic DNA. Amplified TCR beta libraries were sequenced as 87-base-pair reads on the Illumina HiSeq System. Turning to the authors' computational methods: Across the 500 to 850 repertoires, a later analysis counted roughly 84 million unique TCR beta chains, roughly 11 million of which were shared by at least two donors. Raw reads were error-corrected and collapsed into unique sequences with a nearest-neighbor algorithm that merged closely related sequences to remove PCR and sequencing errors. V, D and J gene segments were assigned by aligning CDR3 sequences to IMGT reference sequences. For a sequence to be retained, at least a six-nucleotide match to both a V gene segment and a J gene segment was required. Rearrangements were classified as productive when the CDR3 lacked stop codons and remained in frame with V and J, and all other rearrangements were classified as non-productive. Following IMGT convention, CDR3 was defined as the stretch from the second conserved V-encoded cysteine up to the conserved J-encoded phenylalanine. Sequences without an unambiguous match to a single V gene segment were excluded from the earlier analysis of approximately 600 of the donors. An earlier analysis of under 750 of the donors called V segments functional above 56.7% productive rearrangements and segregating when the between-donor standard deviation exceeded 5%. A statistical classification framework was built for diagnosing cytomegalovirus status from the catalog of TCR beta chain sequences. A later analysis assigned V and J genes by comparing TCR nucleotide sequences with IMGT/GENE-DB human TR gene sequences. In a later analysis, CDR3 sequences and most-parsimonious VDJ recombination scenarios were assigned using the TCRdist pipeline. A later analysis defined each TCR beta chain by its CDR3 amino acid sequence plus V-gene family, and excluded reads lacking a unique V-gene family. A later analysis removed 592 highly shared, low-generation-probability nucleotide sequences to deal with suspected cross-contamination and a sequencing artifact. In a later analysis, a clonal expansion index for each public chain was calculated from normalized within-repertoire ranks of inferred template counts. In a later analysis, generation probabilities were computed with a VDJ recombination model fitted to out-of-frame rearrangements, and the resulting probabilities were checked against IGoR. In a later analysis, TCR-TCR, TCR-HLA and TCR-CMV co-occurrence was scored with hypergeometric tests, and a repertoire-size bias correction was applied to TCR pairs. In a later analysis, false discovery rates were estimated by permuting HLA or CMV assignments 20 times. In a later analysis, co-occurring TCRs were grouped with DBSCAN, and TCRdist sequence similarity was added when clustering was performed within HLA-allele-positive subsets. Co-occurrence clustering excluded repertoires with fewer than 30,000 or more than 120,000 public chains, plus five with anomalous nucleotide sharing. TCRdb holds this immuneACCESS table with in-frame rearrangements only. Some clones are missing; in checked studies, unresolved V genes explain under half, and the rest has no known cause. V, J and clone size reflect that table, while D and trimming were determined from the DNA. The sample table records 120,000 or so clones; around three quarters of these occur just once. Approximately 1.2% of the sample lies in the top ten.

As encoded in the germline V gene, CDR1 is MGHRA while CDR2 is YSYEKL. Its CDR3 holds 16 amino acids, cysteine through phenylalanine. Solely the CDR3 DNA is kept, with 48 bases framed from the first base. The V end gives up 0 bases and the J end 5 bases, leaving 4 bases in the junction not matched to a gene. The data derive from a study of cytomegalovirus exposure and HLA in healthy donors (dated by TCRdb to the late 2010s). Describing the broader study: An earlier analysis of approximately 600 of the donors reported approximately 290 Gb of sequence data and 100 million to 140 million unique TCR beta sequences from some 180 million T cells. Roughly 300 gigabases of sequencing data and around 87 million unique TCR sequences were included in an early release covering several hundred HLA-typed donors. The genetic ancestry cluster associated with self-reported Caucasian donors included over 80% of the roughly 400 genotyped donors. The study aimed to test whether cataloging public T cell receptors could reveal signatures of past pathogen exposure. Using immunosequencing, the study profiled T cell repertoires from about 650 subjects and related those repertoires to cytomegalovirus serostatus. Besides the first cohort of roughly 660 subjects, a separate validation cohort made up of some 110 different subjects was used. The study combined high-throughput TCR immunosequencing, statistical association of individual TCRs with disease status, and machine learning to predict cytomegalovirus infection status. A later analysis re-analyzed previously published TCR beta repertoires from 660 or so donors and added high-resolution HLA genotyping to study TCR occurrence patterns. The later analysis used no new phenotypic data to find candidate immune exposures, relying instead on TCR beta sequences and their occurrence across donors. To decide whether each TCR beta V gene segment behaved as functional or pseudogenic, an earlier analysis of some 600 of the donors relied on high-throughput TCR beta sequencing. Donor age, sex, ethnicity and CMV serostatus were compiled alongside the repertoire data. Genome-wide SNP genotypes for about 65% of the 666 donors were used in a later genetic analysis, which treated that subset as a discovery cohort. Every repertoire in the discovery cohort had been generated on one and the same sequencing platform. HLA typing included class I and class II loci at four-digit resolution. Typing coverage varied by locus: roughly 620-640 donors for A, B, C, DRB1 and DQB1; roughly 510 for DQA1; nearly 610 for DPA1; roughly 450 for DPB1. Because of strong linkage in the cohort, roughly five DR-DQ haplotypes were treated as single units for association and clustering. Across about 370 genotyped donors of the cohort, an average of approximately 200,000 unique TCR beta nucleotide sequences per donor were sequenced, and roughly a sixth of those sequences were non-productive. Paper-wide results and their limitations: In the study, some 160 TCR beta chains were listed as associated with cytomegalovirus. Across donors, most TCR sequences were observed very rarely, whereas some public TCRs were present in many individuals. Around 16 rarely observed V segments, including chromosome 9 orphons, were excluded from the earlier analysis of about 610 of the donors because counts were too low. CMV serostatus was the only immune exposure information available for the cohort. The classifier was reported to diagnose cytomegalovirus status with high specificity and sensitivity in both the original and validation cohorts. Broadly in line with IMGT annotations, most TCR beta V segments showed up in productive rearrangements about 90% or about 30% of the time in an earlier analysis of 587 of the donors. The 87-base-pair reads could not distinguish some IMGT-functional V segments, including TRBV6-2 and TRBV6-3, so those segments were excluded. Specific HLA alleles were associated with 18,000 or so TCR beta sequences at a false discovery rate of 0.05 in a later analysis. Correlated functional status among segregating V segments might reflect linkage disequilibrium, but an unknown experimental factor could not be ruled out. According to a later analysis, most CMV-associated TCR beta chains appeared to be HLA-restricted, and the HLA associations seemed to be driven largely by CMV exposure. In a later analysis, TCR association rates were found to vary across HLA loci, with the most associated TCRs seen for DRB1 alleles and the fewest for HLA-C alleles. A later analysis reported that several top co-occurrence clusters appeared linked to parvovirus B19, influenza, CMV and Epstein-Barr virus. HLA typing was unavailable for some donors at each locus, so association tests used only the typed subset. It was suggested by the authors that the approach could potentially be generalized to other disease states and immunological phenotypes. A later analysis found that HLA-associated TCR beta chains were more clonally expanded and had lower generation probabilities than equally common non-associated chains. Presence/absence analyses assumed roughly uniform sequencing depth across donors, an assumption that may not hold. A further reported finding was that TCR beta sequences accurately predicted the HLA-A and HLA-B alleles for most subjects in the first cohort. A later genetic analysis associated a missense DCLRE1C variant with V-gene and J-gene trimming of TCR beta chains, and an independent cohort replicated the association. Strong co-occurrence of HLA alleles, especially DR and DQ, made assigning TCR associations to individual alleles difficult. The sequencing pipeline was judged likely to have produced a cluster of highly shared sequence variants as a technical artifact. Compared with the approximately 720-donor mean, donors in an Asian-associated ancestry cluster had fewer N-insertions in productive TCRs, according to a later genetic analysis. This cohort had only TCR beta chains sequenced, and the lack of alpha or paired-chain data limited which features could be detected. A few of the identified cytomegalovirus-associated TCR beta chains were confirmed in vitro to be specific for cytomegalovirus antigens.

The cohort consisted of 600 to 750 healthy bone marrow donors. All cohort members were sampled while nominally healthy, although unrecorded immune exposures were likely present. The donor was CMV seronegative and belonged to the group of 380 or so seronegative cohort members. Every donor gave a peripheral blood sample, and the peripheral blood mononuclear cells from that sample were used for TCR beta sequencing. The Qiagen DNeasy Blood Extraction Kit was used to extract genomic DNA from the blood cell samples. The sequence is built from TRBV4-1 and TRBJ1-6; TRBD1 aligns with 7 central bases. This sequence was found in a female donor in good health and CMV-seronegative. The sequencing sample was made of PBMCs. The CDR3 has the sequence CASSQERGQNNSPLHF. Here is the DNA: TGCGCCAGCAGCCAAGAGAGGGGACAGAATAATTCACCCCTCCACTTT.